A selection of T cell receptor beta chains follows, all from one sample in a study of cytomegalovirus exposure and HLA in healthy donors. Using immunoSEQ multiplex PCR, the repertoire was profiled, and TCRdb retains in-frame clones only, with some absent. Here the sample spans around 90,000 clones, over 65% being singletons. The sample taken for sequencing was PBMCs. The receptors were sampled from a middle-aged man in good health and CMV-seronegative. CDR3s include the opening cysteine and the closing phenylalanine or tryptophan. The D gene is left open where the match is weak. Size is omitted from some rows. Given values are once, few, many or a class for expanded clones.

>TRBD2|-|TRBV10-3|14|TRBJ2-7
TGTGCCATCAACGACCTAGCGGGCTCCTACGAGCAGTACTTC
CAINDLAGSYEQYF
>-|-|TRBV5-1|14|TRBJ2-1
TGCGCCAGCAGCGTACGGTGGGAGGGGGATGAGCAATTCTTC
CASSVRWEGDEQFF
>TRBD1|-|TRBV19|15|TRBJ2-5
TGTGCCAGTTCCATTCCGACAGGGGGCCGGGAGACCCAGTACTTC
CASSIPTGGRETQYF
>TRBD2|-|TRBV5-1|15|TRBJ2-1
TGCGCCAGCAGCCGTCCCGAGCCTAGCGGTAATGAGCAGTTCTTC
CASSRPEPSGNEQFF
>-|-|TRBV28|14|TRBJ2-7
TGTGCCAGCATGGTTAACAGGCCGTCCTACGAGCAGTACTTC
CASMVNRPSYEQYF
>-|few|TRBV21-1|15|TRBJ2-7
TGTGCCAGCGCGGCTCAGCGGGAGGGCGCCCACGAGCAGTACTTC
CASAAQREGAHEQYF
>TRBD1|few|TRBV2|15|TRBJ1-2
TGTGCCAGCAGTTGGTGGACAGGGGACTATGGGGGCTACACCTTC
CASSWWTGDYGGYTF
>-|-|TRBV15|13|TRBJ1-1
TGTGCCACCAGCAGAGATTGGGGGGGGGAAGCTTTCTTT
CATSRDWGGEAFF
>TRBD1|-|TRBV7-8|14|TRBJ1-2
TGTGCCAGCAGCCGGGGACAGAGTAACTATGGCTACACCTTC
CASSRGQSNYGYTF
>-|-|TRBV28|16|TRBJ1-5
TGTGCCAGCAGTGCCGCACAGGGAGTCCCCAATCAGCCCCAGCATTTT
CASSAAQGVPNQPQHF
>-|-|TRBV28|17|TRBJ1-3
TGTGCCAGCAGTCCCCGGCCAGGGCGATTTTCTGGAAACACCATATATTTT
CASSPRPGRFSGNTIYF
>-|few|TRBV6-1|15|TRBJ1-5
TGTGCCAGCAGTGAAGCGCGAGGGACTCGGAGCCCCCAGCATTTT
CASSEARGTRSPQHF
>TRBD1|-|TRBV27|13|TRBJ1-2
TGTGCCAGCAGACTAGACAGGGGTTATGGCTACACCTTC
CASRLDRGYGYTF
>TRBD1|-|TRBV5-8|15|TRBJ2-1
TGTGCCAGCAGCTTTACAGGGGCTGCATACAATGAGCAGTTCTTC
CASSFTGAAYNEQFF
>TRBD1|-|TRBV7-3|15|TRBJ2-3
TGTGCCAGCAGCTGGACAGGGACCCCACTGGATACGCAGTATTTT
CASSWTGTPLDTQYF
>-|-|TRBV19|16|TRBJ2-1
TGTGCCAGTAGTACGACGTTAGGGGGCTCCTACAATGAGCAGTTCTTC
CASSTTLGGSYNEQFF
>TRBD1|-|TRBV10-3|12|TRBJ1-4
TGTGCCATCAGTGACGGGGACAGGAGGGTGTTTTTT
CAISDGDRRVFF
>-|-|TRBV5-1|16|TRBJ2-5
TGCGCCAGCAGCTCCTCCGGAGTAGGATCCCAAGAGACCCAGTACTTC
CASSSSGVGSQETQYF
>-|-|TRBV4-1|13|TRBJ1-1
TGCGCCAGCAGCCAAGCAATGAACACTGAAGCTTTCTTT
CASSQAMNTEAFF
>-|-|TRBV7-3|15|TRBJ2-1
TGTGCCAGCAGCTTAGATGGGGGGGCGGCTGGTAGTCGATTCTTC
CASSLDGGAAGSRFF
>-|few|TRBV28|15|TRBJ2-7
TGTGCCAGCCATGGGGGAGGCCTATACTCCTACGAGCAGTACTTC
CASHGGGLYSYEQYF
>TRBD1|-|TRBV7-2|15|TRBJ1-1
TGTGCCAGCAGCCAATGGACAGGGATGAACACTGAAGCTTTCTTT
CASSQWTGMNTEAFF
>-|-|TRBV4-1|17|TRBJ2-1
TGCGCCAGCAGCCAAGTGTATAGCGGAGCCTCCTACAATGAGCAGTTCTTC
CASSQVYSGASYNEQFF
>TRBD2|-|TRBV29-1|14|TRBJ2-3
TGCAGCGCCGCAGCGGGAGGGGGCACAGATACGCAGTATTTT
CSAAAGGGTDTQYF
>-|once|TRBV19|15|TRBJ2-1
TGTGCCAGTAGCCTACAGGGTTCCACCTACAATGAGCAGTTCTTC
CASSLQGSTYNEQFF
>-|-|TRBV5-1|16|TRBJ1-4
TGCGCCAGCAGCTTGGACGGAAAACGCAGGGGTGAAAAACTGTTTTTT
CASSLDGKRRGEKLFF
>-|-|TRBV21-1|12|TRBJ1-2
TGTGCCACACGAGGACAGGGGGATGGCTACACCTTC
CATRGQGDGYTF
>-|-|TRBV5-4|14|TRBJ1-4
TGTGCCAGCAACGAAAACAGGGATAGTGAAAAACTGTTTTTT
CASNENRDSEKLFF
>TRBD1|-|TRBV6-1|16|TRBJ1-5
TGTGCCAGCAGTGAAGAGCCGGGACAGGGGTTTCAGCCCCAGCATTTT
CASSEEPGQGFQPQHF
>TRBD2|-|TRBV7-2|16|TRBJ2-2
TGTGCCAGCAGGGGAGGGGCAGGCGCGAACACCGGGGAGCTGTTTTTT
CASRGGAGANTGELFF
>TRBD2|-|TRBV27|17|TRBJ2-5
TGTGCCAGCAGTTTATTTGCTAGCGGGGGGAACCAAGAGACCCAGTACTTC
CASSLFASGGNQETQYF
>-|-|TRBV5-6|17|TRBJ2-3
TGTGCCAGCAGCTTGAAGTCCCTACTCGGAGGCACAGATACGCAGTATTTT
CASSLKSLLGGTDTQYF
>TRBD2|-|TRBV27|15|TRBJ2-3
TGTGCCAGCAGTTGGGAGGGTTCTAGCACAGATACGCAGTATTTT
CASSWEGSSTDTQYF
>-|-|TRBV14|16|TRBJ2-1
TGTGCCAGCAGCCAAGAATTCCAGCGGACTTACAATGAGCAGTTCTTC
CASSQEFQRTYNEQFF
>-|-|TRBV2|16|TRBJ1-1
TGTGCCAGCACCATAACCTACAGGGCCCGTAACACTGAAGCTTTCTTT
CASTITYRARNTEAFF
>TRBD1|-|TRBV11-2|15|TRBJ2-7
TGTGCCAGCAGCTTAGTGAGGGGGCCCACCTACGAGCAGTACTTC
CASSLVRGPTYEQYF
>-|once|TRBV6-6|15|TRBJ1-1
TGTACCAGCATCCCACGAGGCGGTTTGAACACTGAAGCTTTCTTT
CTSIPRGGLNTEAFF
>-|-|TRBV2|13|TRBJ2-2
TGTGCCAGCATGAGGGGGAGCCCCGGGGAGCTGTTTTTT
CASMRGSPGELFF
>-|-|TRBV4-3|15|TRBJ1-1
TGCGCCAGCAGCCAAGACAACCTAGGCGGGACTGAAGCTTTCTTT
CASSQDNLGGTEAFF
>TRBD2|-|TRBV7-2|17|TRBJ2-1
TGTGCCAGCAGCTTAGCGTCTAGGGGAGGGCAGAGCAATGAGCAGTTCTTC
CASSLASRGGQSNEQFF